This TCR beta chain was obtained from a study of blood T cell repertoires in COVID-19. Study details: The samples span acute and convalescent COVID-19 from the United States, Italy and Spain.

As processed by the authors: Amplification of reference gene primers was used by the study to estimate nucleated cell counts. The assay was immunoSEQ multiplex PCR, and TCRdb's table has in-frame clones only and misses some. D and trimming were read from the DNA, whereas the V and J calls and clone size are those reported in that table. The data hold around 190,000 clones, with 84% observed a single time. V dropped 11 bases and J dropped 0; count of bases not matched to a gene: 13. CDR1 is MNHEY and CDR2 is SVGAGI in the germline V gene. The CDR3 covers 15 residues. The sample comprised peripheral blood. The chain carries TRBV6-5 and TRBJ2-7; TRBD2 agrees at 7 bases. The TCR comes from a human donor in a cohort sampled during active COVID-19. The CDR3 loop is CAANGASGSSYEQYF. CDR3 bases: TGTGCCGCGAACGGGGCTAGCGGCTCCTCCTACGAGCAGTACTTC.